The 13 T cell receptor beta chains presented below share a single source sample, sequenced in a study of blood T cell repertoires in COVID-19. Assay used: immunoSEQ multiplex PCR; TCRdb lists only in-frame clones, some missing. Among about 220,000 clones listed, about 85% were seen once. Sequencing was performed on PBMCs or T cells enriched from blood (not recorded which). The receptors here all came from a woman aged 25 to 45 who had recovered from COVID-19.

The chain combines TRBV4-1 with TRBJ1-1; D is undetermined. V shed 2 bases and J shed 0 bases, with 10 bases lying between them. CDR3 length: 15 amino acids. Germline CDR1 and CDR2: MGHRA and YSYEKL. The chain's CDR3 is CASSQHEGMNTEAFF. CDR3 sequence (DNA): TGCGCCAGCAGCCAACATGAGGGAATGAACACTGAAGCTTTCTTT.

J is TRBJ2-5 and V is TRBV4-2; D is possibly TRBD2 (5 bases). CDR1 and CDR2 (germline): LGHNA, YNFKEQ. CDR3 length: 17 residues. Trimming removed 0 bases from V and 5 bases from J, with 19 bases in between. DNA for the CDR3: TGTGCCAGCAGCCAAGATGGTACTATCGGGATCCGGGAGACCCAGTACTTC. This sequence encodes CASSQDGTIGIRETQYF.

The chain is built from TRBV11-2 and TRBJ1-5; D may be TRBD1 (5 bases). Germline CDR1 and CDR2: SGHAT and FQNNGV. Trimming removed 2 bases at V and 7 bases at J, with 15 bases between. The CDR3 runs to 15 residues. The CDR3 nucleotides read TGTGCCAGCAGCTTAAATGGGGGGTCCGGACAGCCCCAGCATTTT. This sequence encodes CASSLNGGSGQPQHF.

The chain links TRBV5-5 to TRBJ2-1; TRBD1 matches 11 bases. J gave up 3 bases and V 4 bases, and 3 bases lay outside the gene matches. CDR1 is SGHKS and CDR2 is YYEKEE in the germline V gene (reference sequence). The CDR3 is made up of 15 amino acids. The CDR3 sequence: CASSGGTGGYNEQFF. CDR3 DNA sequence: TGTGCCAGCAGCGGCGGGACAGGGGGCTACAATGAGCAGTTCTTC.

This chain joins TRBV4-2 and TRBJ1-1; 7 bases align to TRBD1. The CDR3 extends over 15 amino acids. Germline assignment: CDR1 LGHNA and CDR2 YNFKEQ. Losses at the gene ends were 1 base for V and 8 bases for J; bases not matched to a gene: 10. The CDR3 DNA sequence: TGTGCCAGCAGCCAAGTTTTAGGGGGCGCGGGAGAAGCTTTCTTT. This codes for CASSQVLGGAGEAFF.

The gene calls are TRBV9 and TRBJ1-3; the match to TRBD1 covers 8 bases. J was trimmed by 2 bases and V by 5 bases; bases with no gene match: 6. CDR1 and CDR2 from the germline V gene are SGDLS and YYNGEE. The length of the CDR3 is 15 residues. CDR3 sequence (DNA): TGTGCCAGCAGTGCTCAGGGGGCACCTGGAAACACCATATATTTT. It is translated as CASSAQGAPGNTIYF.

The rearrangement joins TRBV19 to TRBJ1-5, with D hard to call. V dropped 3 bases and J dropped 6 bases, with 12 bases sitting between them. The CDR3 is 14 residues long. Germline V gives CDR1 LNHDA, CDR2 SQIVND (reference sequence). CDR3 DNA sequence: TGTGCCAGTAGTATGGCTGGTGGGAGTCAGCCCCAGCATTTT. This codes for CASSMAGGSQPQHF.

This chain links TRBV4-2 with TRBJ2-7; 9 nucleotides line up with TRBD2. The CDR3 contains 16 residues. The germline CDR1 and CDR2 sequences are LGHNA and YNFKEQ. The V segment lost 1 base and the J segment 7 bases; nucleotides outside the gene matches: 11. The CDR3 sequence: CASSQVRGAGGSEQYF. In DNA form, the CDR3 reads TGTGCCAGCAGCCAAGTCCGAGGAGCGGGGGGCTCTGAGCAGTACTTC.

This sequence joins TRBV9 and TRBJ2-7; maybe TRBD1 (6 bases). The V gene lost 0 bases and the J gene lost 5 bases, with 15 bases spanning the gap. The CDR3 loop spans 15 amino acids. Looked up from germline, CDR1 is SGDLS and CDR2 is YYNGEE. Written as DNA, the CDR3 is TGTGCCAGCAGCGTAGCCCCACAGGGTAGAAACGAGCAGTACTTC. Protein product: CASSVAPQGRNEQYF.

This clone appeared once. The CDR3 DNA is TGTGCCAGCAGTTTATCGTCAGGGGAATGGGACTATGGCTACACCTTC. It translates to CASSLSSGEWDYGYTF. The V and J genes are TRBV27 and TRBJ1-2; tentative D call: TRBD1 (6 bases). The germline V gene encodes CDR1 MNHEY and CDR2 SMNVEV (reference sequence). Trimming shortened V by 0 bases and J by 3 bases, and 14 bases separated the two germline ends. This CDR3 is 16 amino acids long.

V usage is TRBV10-3 and J usage is TRBJ1-6; D perhaps matches TRBD1 (5 bases). Trimming took 3 bases from V and 7 from J, leaving 13 bases between them. The CDR3 loop spans 15 amino acids. Germline V gene sequence: CDR1 ENHRY, CDR2 SYGVKD. The DNA for the CDR3 is TGTGCCATCAGTGATATGGGGCCAGCCAATTCACCCCTCCACTTT. Translation: CAISDMGPANSPLHF.

The rearrangement links TRBV15 to TRBJ1-1; the match to TRBD1 covers 9 bases. The V gene's germline CDR1 is LNHNV and CDR2 YYDKDF (reference sequence). This CDR3 spans 15 amino acids. Trimming took 2 bases from V and 11 from J; bases not matched to a gene: 12. CDR3 sequence: CATSRKSTGGAGAFF. CDR3 bases: TGTGCCACCAGCAGAAAGAGTACAGGGGGCGCGGGGGCTTTCTTT.

The V call is TRBV6-5, the J call TRBJ1-2; D perhaps matches TRBD1 (6 bases). Trimming removed 2 bases from V and 7 bases from J, with 20 bases in between. There are 16 residues in the CDR3. The germline V gene has CDR1 MNHEY and CDR2 SVGAGI. The CDR3 spells CASSYGTGQRLGGYTF. In nucleotides, the CDR3 is TGTGCCAGCAGTTACGGTACAGGGCAAAGATTAGGTGGCTACACCTTC.